This T cell receptor beta chain came from a study of patients and donors after allogeneic stem cell transplantation. Germline assignment: CDR1 SGHRS and CDR2 YFSETQ. The length of the CDR3 is 16 residues. Trimming cost V 4 bases and J 1 base, with 17 bases left between them. This clonotype was detected only a few times. A single record per CDR3 protein comes from TCRdb applying MiXCR to the RT-PCR reads. The data hold 920,000 or so distinct CDR3 sequences, with around 17% observed a single time. This sequence originates from a human donor who was either an allogeneic HSCT recipient or a stem cell or donor lymphocyte infusion donor (not recorded which). It is not recorded whose cells these are; they may come from a transplant donor. The material sequenced was blood, either unsorted or a sorted T cell fraction (not recorded which). The chain links TRBV5-1 to TRBJ1-1, with D possibly matching TRBD1 (5 bases). CDR3 nucleotide sequence: TGCGCCAGCAGCATCGGGACCGGGGCACAGAACACTGAAGCTTTCTTT. Translation gives CASSIGTGAQNTEAFF. Drawing the rest from reference TRBV5-1 and TRBJ1-1, the complete variable domain is KAGVTQTPRYLIKTRGQQVTLSCSPISGHRSVSWYQQTPGQGLQFLFEYFSETQRNKGNFPGRFSGRQFSNSRSEMNVSTLELGDSALYLCASSIGTGAQNTEAFFGQGTRLTVV.